Presented here are 8 T cell receptor beta chains from one specimen sequenced in a study of blood T cell repertoires in COVID-19. Using immunoSEQ multiplex PCR, the repertoire was profiled, and TCRdb retains in-frame clones only, with some absent. This table has about 360,000 clones, roughly four fifths appearing once. The material sequenced was peripheral blood. The source of these receptors is a human donor with acute or convalescent COVID-19. The donor label of this sample is uncertain.

The chain uses TRBV7-2 and TRBJ2-5; D perhaps matches TRBD1 (6 bases). CDR1 and CDR2 from the germline V gene are SGHTA and FQGNSA. The CDR3 runs to 14 residues. Trimming pared 5 bases from V and 1 base from J, leaving 11 bases between. CDR3 sequence: CASSQGGPQETQYF. The CDR3 nucleotides are TGTGCCAGCAGCCAAGGGGGACCCCAAGAGACCCAGTACTTC. The entire variable domain, with the rest obtained from reference TRBV7-2 and TRBJ2-5, is as follows: GAGVSQSPSNKVTEKGKDVELRCDPISGHTALYWYRQSLGQGLEFLIYFQGNSAPDKSGLPSDRFSAERTGGSVSTLTIQRTQQEDSAVYLCASSQGGPQETQYFGPGTRLLVL.

The J gene is TRBJ2-1, the V gene TRBV30, with 10 bases identical to TRBD2. In germline, CDR1 is GTSNPN, CDR2 SVGIG (reference sequence). The junction had 4 bases not matched to a gene; V was cut back by 5 bases and J by 3 bases. The CDR3 contains 14 residues. CDR3 DNA sequence: TGTGCCTGGTCCGGGACTAGCGACTACAATGAGCAGTTCTTC. Translating gives CAWSGTSDYNEQFF.

The chain joins TRBV4-2 to TRBJ2-3, with a weak D call TRBD1 (6 bases). CDR3 size: 14 residues. V lost 4 bases, J lost 3 bases, and 11 bases lay in between. CDR1 is LGHNA and CDR2 is YNFKEQ in the germline V gene. The CDR3, as DNA: TGTGCCAGCAGCCTGATTCAGGGGACAGATACGCAGTATTTT. It codes for CASSLIQGTDTQYF.

The rearrangement joins TRBV7-9 to TRBJ2-3; D may be TRBD2 (6 bases). The CDR3 contains 17 residues. V lost 4 bases, J lost 2 bases, and 19 bases lay in between. Germline assignment: CDR1 SEHNR and CDR2 FQNEAQ (reference sequence). The CDR3 region has the DNA TGTGCCAGCAGCTCCCCCTCGCTAGCGTTAAACACAGATACGCAGTATTTT. The encoded protein is CASSSPSLALNTDTQYF. Using reference TRBV7-9 and TRBJ2-3 for the parts outside the CDR3, the full variable domain is DTGVSQNPRHKITKRGQNVTFRCDPISEHNRLYWYRQTLGQGPEFLTYFQNEAQLEKSRLLSDRFSAERPKGSFSTLEIQRTEQGDSAMYLCASSSPSLALNTDTQYFGPGTRLTVL.

The V and J genes are TRBV27 and TRBJ1-2; no clear D gene. V was shortened by 2 bases and J by 1 base, with 14 bases between the two germline ends. The CDR3 has 16 amino acids. Germline-derived CDR1 and CDR2 are MNHEY and SMNVEV (reference sequence). CDR3 in amino acids: CASSLRRGGSNYGYTF. Written as DNA, the CDR3 is TGTGCCAGCAGTTTACGGCGCGGAGGGAGTAACTATGGCTACACCTTC.

Remarks on this clone: Other DNA sequences from this sample encode an identical CDR3 as well. V usage is TRBV19 and J usage is TRBJ1-5, with D possibly being TRBD1 (6 bases). With 3 bases removed from V and 3 bases from J, the gap between germline ends came to 9 bases. CDR3 length: 14 amino acids. Looked up from germline, CDR1 is LNHDA and CDR2 is SQIVND (reference sequence). The chain's CDR3 is CASSIRDTNQPQHF. In nucleotides, the CDR3 is TGTGCCAGTAGTATCCGGGACACCAATCAGCCCCAGCATTTT.

The chain combines TRBV27 with TRBJ2-4; perhaps TRBD2 as D (5 bases). The CDR3 extends over 13 amino acids. V was clipped by 6 bases and J by 3 bases, with 9 bases between them. CDR1 MNHEY and CDR2 SMNVEV come from the germline V gene (reference sequence). CDR3 nucleotides: TGTGCCAGCAGCCGAGGGAACAAAAACATTCAGTACTTC. Translation: CASSRGNKNIQYF.

The gene calls are TRBV11-2 and TRBJ2-7; perhaps TRBD1 as D (6 bases). The V end lost 3 bases, the J end lost 3 bases, and 15 bases lay between the germline ends. This CDR3 is 15 amino acids long. Germline values: CDR1 SGHAT, CDR2 FQNNGV. CDR3 protein: CASSLVGQLYYEQYF. CDR3 DNA: TGTGCCAGCAGCTTGGTAGGACAGCTCTACTACGAGCAGTACTTC.